This T cell receptor beta chain was identified in a study of T cells in Graves' hyperthyroidism and ophthalmopathy. The CDR3 consists of 15 residues. The V gene end was trimmed by 2 bases and the J gene end by 6 bases; junction bases not matched to a gene: 9. Germline V gene data show CDR1 as MNHEY and CDR2 as SMNVEV (reference sequence). Amplification yielded TCR beta CDR3 regions, with RNA transcripts as the source. An initial round of RT-PCR targeting the TCR CDR3 relied on the HTBI primer set. MiXCR was run by TCRdb on the multiplex PCR reads, yielding one entry per CDR3 protein. This sample has 300,000 to 450,000 distinct CDR3 sequences, with 15% found just once. Regarding the study as a whole: The model identified upcoming ophthalmopathy a median around 7.1 months ahead of onset.

This clonotype was counted many times. Its antigen remains unidentified. Patients were excluded for uncontrolled infection, other autoimmune disease, pregnancy or lactation. Fresh peripheral blood, 10 ml, was the source of the PBMCs. The sample was blood. This TCR came from a woman in her 30s with Graves' hyperthyroidism. The rearrangement joins TRBV27 to TRBJ2-7; 8 bases are a match to TRBD2. CDR3 nucleotide sequence: TGTGCCAGCAGTTTACGCTCCAGACTAGCGACCGAGCAGTACTTC. Protein product: CASSLRSRLATEQYF.